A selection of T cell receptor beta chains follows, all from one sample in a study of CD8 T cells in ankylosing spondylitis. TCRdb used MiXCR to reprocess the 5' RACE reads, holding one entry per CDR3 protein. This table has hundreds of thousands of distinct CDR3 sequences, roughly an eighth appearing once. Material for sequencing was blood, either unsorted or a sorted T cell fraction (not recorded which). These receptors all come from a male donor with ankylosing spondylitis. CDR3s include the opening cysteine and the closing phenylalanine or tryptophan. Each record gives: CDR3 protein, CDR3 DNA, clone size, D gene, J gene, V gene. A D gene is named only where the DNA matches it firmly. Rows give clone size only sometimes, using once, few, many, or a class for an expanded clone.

CAITTRMAGKDGELFF TGTGCCATCACTACCCGGATGGCGGGAAAGGACGGGGAGCTGTTTTTT many . TRBJ2-2 TRBV10-3
CASSPYRSPQETQYF TGTGCCAGCAGCCCATACAGGTCTCCACAAGAGACCCAGTACTTC once . TRBJ2-5 TRBV11-2
CASSSGVLVWNEQFF TGTGCCAGCAGCTCAGGAGTACTCGTTTGGAATGAGCAGTTCTTC . . TRBJ2-1 TRBV5-5
CASSFGTSGETQYF TGTGCCAGCAGCTTTGGGACTAGCGGGGAGACCCAGTACTTC few TRBD2 TRBJ2-5 TRBV11-3
CASMSGLAGYEQFF TGTGCCAGCATGTCGGGACTAGCTGGCTATGAGCAGTTCTTC many TRBD2 TRBJ2-1 TRBV27
CASRTTSGSYEQYF TGTGCCAGCAGAACAACTAGCGGGAGCTACGAGCAGTACTTC . TRBD2 TRBJ2-7 TRBV2
CASSPTGQKFYGYTF TGTGCCAGCTCACCCACCGGACAGAAATTCTATGGCTACACCTTC . . TRBJ1-2 TRBV18
CASSQVGMQTYGYTF TGCGCCAGCAGCCAAGTGGGTATGCAGACCTATGGCTACACCTTC few . TRBJ1-2 TRBV4-1
CSATTGGSTEAFF TGCAGCGCTACAACAGGGGGGTCCACTGAAGCTTTCTTT few TRBD1 TRBJ1-1 TRBV29-1
CASSPFPGEANEKLFF TGTGCCAGCAGTCCGTTTCCAGGGGAGGCTAATGAAAAACTGTTTTTT many . TRBJ1-4 TRBV12-3/TRBV12-4
CASSQEASRIDTQYF TGCGCCAGCAGCCAAGAAGCTAGCCGAATCGATACGCAGTATTTT few . TRBJ2-3 TRBV4-1
CASSFIGNYGYTF TGTGCCAGCAGTTTTATAGGAAACTATGGCTACACCTTC few . TRBJ1-2 TRBV27
CATRPGTGTQETQYF TGTGCCACCAGACCCGGGACAGGGACCCAAGAGACCCAGTACTTC few TRBD1 TRBJ2-5 TRBV15
CASSQGDSTQETQYF TGTGCCAGCAGCCAAGGGGACAGCACCCAAGAGACCCAGTACTTC . TRBD1 TRBJ2-5 TRBV4-2
CATSVPGRYQETQYF TGTGCCACCAGTGTCCCCGGACGGTACCAAGAGACCCAGTACTTC many . TRBJ2-5 TRBV24-1
CSVPGLAGNEQYF TGCAGCGTTCCCGGACTAGCGGGAAACGAGCAGTACTTC many TRBD2 TRBJ2-7 TRBV29-1
CSARRDSAGVEAFF TGCAGTGCTAGAAGGGACTCCGCAGGGGTTGAAGCTTTCTTT . . TRBJ1-1 TRBV20-1
CATRRGAYGYTF TGTGCCACCAGGAGAGGGGCCTATGGCTACACCTTC . . TRBJ1-2 TRBV15
CASSLEGSGPKYF TGTGCCAGCAGCTTAGAGGGGTCAGGACCCAAGTACTTC few . TRBJ2-4 TRBV7-2
CASSWGPSGNTIYF TGCGCCAGCAGCTGGGGACCCTCTGGAAACACCATATATTTT . . TRBJ1-3 TRBV5-1
CASSLVPSGGAGNTIYF TGCGCCAGCAGCTTGGTCCCCTCAGGGGGAGCCGGAAACACCATATATTTT few TRBD1 TRBJ1-3 TRBV5-1
CAISTGRTDTQYF TGTGCCATCAGTACGGGCCGCACAGATACGCAGTATTTT many . TRBJ2-3 TRBV10-3
CSARPGLAGYKQYF TGCAGTGCTAGACCGGGACTAGCGGGCTACAAGCAGTACTTC . TRBD2 TRBJ2-7 TRBV20-1
CASSKGLAGGGHTGELFF TGTGCCAGCAGCAAAGGACTAGCGGGAGGGGGGCACACCGGGGAGCTGTTTTTT many . TRBJ2-2 TRBV21-1
CASSLRLAGTNEQFF TGCGCCAGCAGCCTCCGACTAGCGGGAACGAATGAGCAGTTCTTC few TRBD2 TRBJ2-1 TRBV5-1
CASGTGDSGANVLTF TGTGCTAGTGGCACAGGTGATTCCGGGGCCAACGTCCTGACTTTC . . TRBJ2-6 TRBV12-5
CASKHSSGNTIYF TGTGCCAGCAAGCATTCGTCTGGAAACACCATATATTTT few . TRBJ1-3 TRBV7-9
CASRGQSSSYEQYF TGTGCCAGCAGGGGACAGTCAAGCTCCTACGAGCAGTACTTC many TRBD1 TRBJ2-7 TRBV12-3/TRBV12-4
CASSGMTGKWAEAFF TGCGCCAGCAGCGGAATGACGGGGAAATGGGCTGAAGCTTTCTTT few . TRBJ1-1 TRBV5-1
CASRVRFGLSGYTF TGTGCCAGCAGAGTGAGGTTCGGACTCTCTGGCTACACCTTC few . TRBJ1-2 TRBV5-6
CSARTGGSGNTIYF TGCAGCGCACGGACAGGGGGTAGTGGAAACACCATATATTTT . TRBD1 TRBJ1-3 TRBV29-1
CAIMTSGKGNEQFF TGTGCCATCATGACTAGCGGGAAAGGCAATGAGCAGTTCTTC . TRBD2 TRBJ2-1 TRBV10-3
CAWSRLRDTEAFF TGTGCCTGGAGTCGTTTAAGGGACACTGAAGCTTTCTTT . . TRBJ1-1 TRBV30
CASSLFPGLRGNTGELFF TGCGCCAGCAGCTTGTTTCCTGGGCTAAGGGGTAACACCGGGGAGCTGTTTTTT few . TRBJ2-2 TRBV5-1
CASSETGPYGYTF TGTGCCAGCAGCGAGACAGGGCCTTATGGCTACACCTTC few TRBD1 TRBJ1-2 TRBV9
CSATVQGVVYGYTF TGCAGTGCTACCGTGCAAGGGGTCGTCTACGGCTACACCTTC . . TRBJ1-2 TRBV20-1
CASSQGDPGTDTQYF TGCGCCAGCAGCCAAGGGGACCCCGGCACAGATACGCAGTATTTT many . TRBJ2-3 TRBV5-1
CASSVHRGLQYF TGTGCCAGCAGTGTCCACAGGGGTCTTCAGTACTTC many TRBD1 TRBJ2-4 TRBV12-3/TRBV12-4
CASSFEAGGSQETQYF TGTGCCAGCAGCTTCGAAGCGGGAGGATCCCAAGAGACCCAGTACTTC . TRBD2 TRBJ2-5 TRBV7-6
CSALGLAAKETQYF TGCAGTGCACTCGGACTAGCGGCTAAAGAGACCCAGTACTTC few TRBD2 TRBJ2-5 TRBV20-1
CASSPLAGLYNEQFF TGTGCCAGCAGCCCCTTAGCGGGACTATACAATGAGCAGTTCTTC . TRBD2 TRBJ2-1 TRBV14
CASSPGTGGARELFF TGTGCCAGCAGTCCTGGGACAGGGGGCGCCAGGGAGCTGTTTTTT . TRBD1 TRBJ2-2 TRBV27
CAISESRGTDSYEQYF TGTGCCATCAGTGAGTCACGGGGCACGGACTCCTACGAGCAGTACTTC many . TRBJ2-7 TRBV10-3
CASSFRQDEAFF TGTGCCAGCAGCTTTCGACAGGATGAAGCTTTCTTT many . TRBJ1-1 TRBV5-5
CASSPEDRPGETQYF TGCGCCAGCAGCCCCGAGGACCGTCCGGGGGAGACCCAGTACTTC many . TRBJ2-5 TRBV5-1
CASSESAGGETQYF TGCGCCAGCAGCGAGTCAGCGGGAGGGGAGACCCAGTACTTC . TRBD2 TRBJ2-5 TRBV5-1
CASSGGAQETQYF TGTGCCAGCAGTGGGGGAGCCCAAGAGACCCAGTACTTC . . TRBJ2-5 TRBV12-3/TRBV12-4